Given below is one T cell receptor (beta chain) in context. This entry comes from a study of blood T cell repertoires in COVID-19. Germline CDR1 is LNHDA and CDR2 is SQIVND (reference sequence). V gave up 0 bases and J gave up 8 bases, with 22 bases separating them. The CDR3 consists of 17 residues. Produced via immunoSEQ multiplex PCR; TCRdb's table is partial and in-frame only. This table has more than 350,000 clones, around 87% appearing once. V usage is TRBV19 and J usage is TRBJ1-1, with a weak D call TRBD1 (6 bases). The specimen was peripheral blood. The clonotype was recovered from a woman in her twenties or thirties with COVID-19, enrolled during active disease. The CDR3: CASSIDLPRTVGNEAFF. The CDR3 bases are TGTGCCAGTAGTATAGATCTCCCTAGGACAGTCGGAAACGAAGCTTTCTTT.